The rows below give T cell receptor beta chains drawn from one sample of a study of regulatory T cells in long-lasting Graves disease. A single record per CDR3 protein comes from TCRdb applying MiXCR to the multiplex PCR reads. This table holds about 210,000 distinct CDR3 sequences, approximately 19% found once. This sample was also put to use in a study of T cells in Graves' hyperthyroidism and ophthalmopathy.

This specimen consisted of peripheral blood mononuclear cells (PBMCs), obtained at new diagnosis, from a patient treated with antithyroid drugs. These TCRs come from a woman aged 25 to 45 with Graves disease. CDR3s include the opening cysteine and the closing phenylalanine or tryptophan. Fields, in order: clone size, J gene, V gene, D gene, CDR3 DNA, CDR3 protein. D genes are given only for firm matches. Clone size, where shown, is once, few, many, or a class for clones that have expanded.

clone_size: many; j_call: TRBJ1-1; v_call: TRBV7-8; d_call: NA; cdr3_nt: TGTGCCAGCAGCTTAGGGCAGGTGGACACTGAAGCTTTCTTT; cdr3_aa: CASSLGQVDTEAFF
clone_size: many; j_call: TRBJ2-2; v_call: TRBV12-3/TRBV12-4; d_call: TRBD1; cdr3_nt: TGTGCCAGCAGTACAAGGACAGGTCCCACCGGGGAGCTGTTTTTT; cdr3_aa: CASSTRTGPTGELFF
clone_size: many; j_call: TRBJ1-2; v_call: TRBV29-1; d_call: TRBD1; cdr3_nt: TGCAGCGCCCGGGACAGGGATCATGGTGGCTACACCTTC; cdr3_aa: CSARDRDHGGYTF
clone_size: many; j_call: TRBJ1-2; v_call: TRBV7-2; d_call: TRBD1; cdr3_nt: TGTGCCAGCAGCTTGGGGACAGGGGGAGACTATGGCTACACCTTC; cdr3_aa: CASSLGTGGDYGYTF
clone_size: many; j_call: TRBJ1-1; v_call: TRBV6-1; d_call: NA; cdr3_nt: TGTGCCAGCGCTCCCCCCGGGGGGGCGGAAACTGAAGCTTTCTTT; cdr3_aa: CASAPPGGAETEAFF
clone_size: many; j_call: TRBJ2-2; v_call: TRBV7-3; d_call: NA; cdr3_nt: TGTGCCAGCAGCAACAACACCGGGGAGCTGTTTTTT; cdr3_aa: CASSNNTGELFF
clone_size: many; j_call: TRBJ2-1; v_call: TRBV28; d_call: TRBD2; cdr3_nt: TGTGCCAGCAGCCACGCTAGCGGGAGGGGCAACAATGAGCAGTTCTTC; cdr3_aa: CASSHASGRGNNEQFF
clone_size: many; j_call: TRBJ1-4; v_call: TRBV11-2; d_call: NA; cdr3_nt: TGTGCCAGCAGCCCAGCCGTATGGGAAAAACTGTTTTTT; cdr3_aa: CASSPAVWEKLFF
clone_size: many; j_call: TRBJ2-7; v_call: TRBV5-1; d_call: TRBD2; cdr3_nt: TGCGCCAGCAGCCTTGGTAGAGCGGGGGGGCAGAGCTCCTACGAGCAGTACTTC; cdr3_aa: CASSLGRAGGQSSYEQYF
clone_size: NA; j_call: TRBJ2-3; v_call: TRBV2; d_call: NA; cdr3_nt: TGTGCCACCAAGGGCGGGCGCGCCGTAGGTACGCAGTATTTT; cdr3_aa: CATKGGRAVGTQYF
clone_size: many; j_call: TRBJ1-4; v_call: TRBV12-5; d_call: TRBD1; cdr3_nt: TGTGCTAGTGGTCCCGGGACAGGGGCTGGAGAAAAACTGTTTTTT; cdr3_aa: CASGPGTGAGEKLFF
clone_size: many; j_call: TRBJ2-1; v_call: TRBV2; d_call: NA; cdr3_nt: TGTGCCAGCAGTGAAGCGCGGCGCTGGTACTTC; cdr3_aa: CASSEARRWYF
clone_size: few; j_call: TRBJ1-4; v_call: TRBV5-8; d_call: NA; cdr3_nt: TGTGCCGGCAGCTTCCAGACAGAAACTAATGAAAAACTGTTTTTT; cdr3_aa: CAGSFQTETNEKLFF
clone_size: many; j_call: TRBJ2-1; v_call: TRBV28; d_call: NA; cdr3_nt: TGTGCCAGCAGTCTGGGGCAGGTACCAAACAATGAGCAGTTCTTC; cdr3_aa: CASSLGQVPNNEQFF
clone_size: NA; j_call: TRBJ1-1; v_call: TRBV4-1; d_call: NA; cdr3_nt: TGCGCCAGCAGCCTAACAGAAACAGCTGAAGCTTTCTTT; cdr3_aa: CASSLTETAEAFF
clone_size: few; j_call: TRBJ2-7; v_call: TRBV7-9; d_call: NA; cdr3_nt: TGTGCCAGCAGCTTGGATTGGGAGCAGTACTTC; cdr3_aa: CASSLDWEQYF
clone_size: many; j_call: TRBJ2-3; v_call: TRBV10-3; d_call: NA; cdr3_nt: TGTGCCATCAGTGAGGGTCTAGACACAGATACGCAGTATTTT; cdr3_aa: CAISEGLDTDTQYF
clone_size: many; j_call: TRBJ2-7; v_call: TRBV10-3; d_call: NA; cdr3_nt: TGTGCCATCAGTGAGATCTTCTACGAGCAGTACTTC; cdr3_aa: CAISEIFYEQYF
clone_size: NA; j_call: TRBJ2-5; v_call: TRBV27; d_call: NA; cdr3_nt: TGTGCCAGCAGTCTCCGGGGCCAAGAGACCCAGTACTTC; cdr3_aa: CASSLRGQETQYF
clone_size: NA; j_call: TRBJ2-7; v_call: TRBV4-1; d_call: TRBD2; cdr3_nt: TGCGCCAGCAGCCAAATGGGGGAGGGCTACGAGCAGTACTTC; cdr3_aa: CASSQMGEGYEQYF
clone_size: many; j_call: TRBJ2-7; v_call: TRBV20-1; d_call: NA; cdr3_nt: TGCAGTGCTAGTCCTTCCACCTACGAGCAGTACTTC; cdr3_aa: CSASPSTYEQYF
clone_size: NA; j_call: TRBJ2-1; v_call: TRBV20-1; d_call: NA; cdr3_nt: TGCAGTGCTAGAGGGACCCATCATGAGCAGTTCTTC; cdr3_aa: CSARGTHHEQFF
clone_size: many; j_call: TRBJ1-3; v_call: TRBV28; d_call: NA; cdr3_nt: TGTGCCAGCAGTGGGCCGACACCTGGAAACACCATATATTTT; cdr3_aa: CASSGPTPGNTIYF
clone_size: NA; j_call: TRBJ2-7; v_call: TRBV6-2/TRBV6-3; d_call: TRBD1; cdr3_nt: TGTGCCAGCAGTCGGACAGGGGTCCCATACGAGCAGTACTTC; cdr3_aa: CASSRTGVPYEQYF
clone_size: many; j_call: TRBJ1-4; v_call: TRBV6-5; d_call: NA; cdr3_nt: TGTGCCAGCAGTTACCGGGACACTTATAATGAAAAACTGTTTTTT; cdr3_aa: CASSYRDTYNEKLFF
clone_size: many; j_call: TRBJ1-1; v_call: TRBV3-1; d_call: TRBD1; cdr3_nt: TGTGCCAGCAGCCACGGGGGACAGCGGCGAAACACTGAAGCTTTCTTT; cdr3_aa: CASSHGGQRRNTEAFF
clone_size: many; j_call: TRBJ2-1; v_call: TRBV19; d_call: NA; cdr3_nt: TGTGCCAGTAGTATCATCAATGAGCAGTTCTTC; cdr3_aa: CASSIINEQFF
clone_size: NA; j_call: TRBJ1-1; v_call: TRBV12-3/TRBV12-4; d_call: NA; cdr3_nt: TGTGCCAGCAGTTCCCCCGAAGACAGGTGGAACACTGAAGCTTTCTTT; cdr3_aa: CASSSPEDRWNTEAFF
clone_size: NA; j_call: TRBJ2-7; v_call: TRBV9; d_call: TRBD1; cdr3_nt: TGTGCCAGCAGCGTATCCCCCGGGACAGATTACGAGCAGTACTTC; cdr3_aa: CASSVSPGTDYEQYF
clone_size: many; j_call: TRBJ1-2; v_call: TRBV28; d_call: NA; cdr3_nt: TGTGCCAGCAGGCAGGTCCGGGGCTACACCTTC; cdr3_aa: CASRQVRGYTF
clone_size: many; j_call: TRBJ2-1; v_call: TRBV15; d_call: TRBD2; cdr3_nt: TGTGCCACCACTCTAGCGGGGGTGGGAGAGCAGTTCTTC; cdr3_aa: CATTLAGVGEQFF
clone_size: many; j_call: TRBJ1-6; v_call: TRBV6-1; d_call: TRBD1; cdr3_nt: TGTGCCAGCAGTGTATGGGACAGCGGCCGTTATAATTCACCCCTCCACTTT; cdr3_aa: CASSVWDSGRYNSPLHF